This T cell receptor beta chain was sequenced for a study of blood T cell repertoires in COVID-19. Living in under 30 US areas, the participants were between 18 and 89 years of age. Methods used by the authors: The assay estimated nucleated cells by amplifying reference gene primers. Clones were sequenced by immunoSEQ multiplex PCR, and TCRdb holds only the in-frame ones, with some missing. Clone size and V and J calls were adopted from that table, with D and trimming inferred from the DNA. The table lists just over 250,000 clones, about 86% of them singletons. Specimen: PBMCs or T cells enriched from blood (not recorded which). The sequence came from a man between 25 and 39 years old with acute COVID-19.

The CDR3 DNA reads as TGTGCCACCAGCAGAGATCTCCGGGAAGAGACCCAGTACTTC. Amino acid sequence: CATSRDLREETQYF. This sequence joins TRBV15 and TRBJ2-5; no clear D. Germline V CDR1 and CDR2: LNHNV, YYDKDF (reference sequence). The CDR3 length is 14 residues. V was cut by 0 bases and J by 3 bases, with 8 bases left in between.